The next 14 T cell receptor beta chains were all read from a single sample in a study of T-cell memory formation after mild COVID-19. TCRdb re-called the 5' RACE reads with MiXCR, one entry per CDR3 protein. The sample carries roughly 150,000 distinct CDR3 sequences, roughly a quarter recorded once. Sequencing was performed on PBMCs or a T cell subset sorted from them (not recorded which). These receptor sequences come from an adult woman who had mild COVID-19 (a few samples of this study predate the infection). Cell type and time point are not known.

In its sample, this clonotype was seen a few times. The rearrangement uses TRBV12-3 or TRBV12-4 and TRBJ2-3; 9 bases fit TRBD1. V gave up 5 bases and J gave up 6 bases; unmatched junction bases: 12. The CDR3 spans 16 residues. Here the CDR3 reads CASSASDRGGGDTQYF. The CDR3 DNA reads as TGTGCCAGCAGTGCCTCGGACAGGGGTGGAGGCGATACGCAGTATTTT.

The chain joins TRBV20-1 to TRBJ1-2; D might be TRBD1 (6 bases). V shed 6 bases and J shed 3 bases, with 17 bases lying between them. The CDR3 runs 14 residues. CDR1 is DFQATT, CDR2 SNEGSKA, per germline (reference sequence). CDR3 protein: CSAESGARDYGYTF. The CDR3 DNA reads TGCAGTGCCGAGTCAGGGGCACGGGACTATGGCTACACCTTC.

This clonotype was seen a few times. This chain links TRBV20-1 with TRBJ2-7; D call uncertain. CDR3 length: 13 residues. Trimming removed 2 bases from V and 0 bases from J, with 8 bases in between. Germline V gene lookup returns CDR1 DFQATT and CDR2 SNEGSKA (reference sequence). CDR3 nucleotides: TGCAGTGCTAGACGGACGGGCTCCTACGAGCAGTACTTC. Amino acid sequence: CSARRTGSYEQYF.

The chain carries TRBV11-2 and TRBJ2-7, with D uncertain. V was trimmed by 5 bases and J by 7 bases, leaving 15 bases between them. Germline CDR1 SGHAT, CDR2 FQNNGV. The CDR3 extends over 13 amino acids. This CDR3 is CASSPSVVREQYF. CDR3 nucleotides: TGTGCCAGCAGCCCCTCGGTGGTAAGGGAGCAGTACTTC. The variable domain in full, completed from reference TRBV11-2 and TRBJ2-7, reads EAGVAQSPRYKIIEKRQSVAFWCNPISGHATLYWYQQILGQGPKLLIQFQNNGVVDDSQLPKDRFSAERLKGVDSTLKIQPAKLEDSAVYLCASSPSVVREQYFGPGTRLTVT.

Only a few counts were recorded for this clonotype. The rearrangement links TRBV30 to TRBJ2-7; D is ambiguous. The CDR3 has 12 amino acids. Germline V gene data show CDR1 as GTSNPN and CDR2 as SVGIG (reference sequence). Between the trimmed V and J ends, which lost 1 base and 1 base, there was a span of 5 bases. The CDR3 is CAWSGLSYEQYF. CDR3 in DNA: TGTGCCTGGAGTGGCCTATCCTACGAGCAGTACTTC. The full variable domain, its missing parts supplied by reference TRBV30 and TRBJ2-7, is SQTIHQWPATLVQPVGSPLSLECTVEGTSNPNLYWYRQAAGRGLQLLFYSVGIGQISSEVPQNLSASRPQDRQFILSSKKLLLSDSGFYLCAWSGLSYEQYFGPGTRLTVT.

This clonotype came up a few times. The chain uses TRBV20-1 and TRBJ2-3; TRBD2 aligns across 13 bases. Trimming at V came to 3 bases and at J to 1 base, leaving 7 bases not matched to a gene. CDR1 and CDR2 (germline): DFQATT, SNEGSKA (reference sequence). The length of the CDR3 is 17 residues. Here the CDR3 reads CSARFGGTSGGTDTQYF. CDR3 DNA sequence: TGCAGTGCTAGGTTCGGAGGGACTAGCGGGGGCACAGATACGCAGTATTTT.

The table lists this clonotype with a few counts. The chain links TRBV27 to TRBJ2-7; 7 positions agree with TRBD2. J gave up 5 bases and V 2 bases, and 6 bases lay outside the gene matches. The CDR3 spans 14 residues. Germline V gene data show CDR1 as MNHEY and CDR2 as SMNVEV (reference sequence). This CDR3 reads CASSLGGRVNEQYF. The CDR3 DNA reads as TGTGCCAGCAGTTTAGGGGGGAGGGTGAACGAGCAGTACTTC.

This clonotype showed up just a few times. The chain links TRBV11-2 to TRBJ1-1; 7 positions match TRBD1. Trimming cost V 1 base and J 2 bases; bases outside gene matches: 7. This CDR3 spans 16 amino acids. Germline V gene sequence: CDR1 SGHAT, CDR2 FQNNGV. The CDR3: CASSLALEGANTEAFF. As DNA, the CDR3 is TGTGCCAGCAGCTTAGCGTTGGAGGGGGCAAACACTGAAGCTTTCTTT.

This chain uses TRBV6-6 with TRBJ2-7; the D is unclear. The germline CDR1 and CDR2 sequences are MNHNY and SVGAGI (reference sequence). V lost 0 bases to trimming and J lost 6 bases, with 3 bases between them. CDR3 length: 11 residues. The chain's CDR3 is CASSYSSEQYF. The CDR3 DNA sequence: TGTGCCAGCAGTTACTCGTCCGAGCAGTACTTC.

This sequence joins TRBV27 and TRBJ2-7; D uncertain. In germline, CDR1 is MNHEY, CDR2 SMNVEV (reference sequence). The ends were cut back, 0 bases at V and 4 bases at J, with 10 bases in the middle. This CDR3 spans 14 amino acids. The CDR3 nucleotides read TGTGCCAGCAGTTTATCGGGTAGTGGGTACGAGCAGTACTTC. Protein product: CASSLSGSGYEQYF.

CDR3 sequence reads: CAWSVLGGASEQFF. The CDR3 DNA is TGTGCCTGGAGTGTACTAGGGGGGGCGTCTGAGCAGTTCTTC. The V call is TRBV30, the J call TRBJ2-1, with D possibly being TRBD2 (7 bases). The CDR3 spans 14 residues. Trimming stripped 0 bases from V and 9 bases from J, with 15 bases between. The germline V gene encodes CDR1 GTSNPN and CDR2 SVGIG (reference sequence).

V is TRBV6-5 and J is TRBJ1-5, with a possible D match to TRBD1 (6 bases). The CDR3 runs to 15 residues. V was clipped by 4 bases and J by 2 bases, with 12 bases between them. CDR1 is MNHEY, CDR2 SVGAGI, per germline. CDR3 nucleotides: TGTGCCAGCAGTTTACAGGGTGTAGGCAATCAGCCCCAGCATTTT. As protein: CASSLQGVGNQPQHF.

The rearrangement uses TRBV6-2 or TRBV6-3 and TRBJ2-1, with 9 bases lining up with TRBD2. The CDR3 length is 15 residues. Unmatched junction bases numbered 10, after V lost 5 bases and J lost 8 bases. Germline CDR1 and CDR2: MNHEY and SVGEGT. The DNA for the CDR3 is TGTGCCAGCAGTGGCAAGGCGGGAGGGCCCCATGAGCAGTTCTTC. Translated: CASSGKAGGPHEQFF.

In its sample, this clonotype was seen a few times. This chain links TRBV4-3 with TRBJ2-1, with 10 positions matching TRBD1. The CDR3 is made up of 19 amino acids. Germline CDR1 LGHNA, CDR2 YSLEER. V dropped 0 bases and J dropped 2; count of bases not matched to a gene: 10. Written as DNA, the CDR3 is TGCGCCAGCAGCCAAGAGGGCTACCGGACAGGGGGGACCTACAATGAGCAGTTCTTC. Translation gives CASSQEGYRTGGTYNEQFF.